Listed here are 27 T cell receptor beta chains from one sample, sequenced in a study of blood T cell repertoires in COVID-19. Sequenced by immunoSEQ multiplex PCR; TCRdb stores in-frame clones only, minus some. The sample yields hundreds of thousands of clones, approximately 80% seen once. Sequencing was performed on peripheral blood. These receptors were taken from a man in his thirties or forties with active or convalescent COVID-19.

This clone was recorded once. The rearrangement joins TRBV12-3 or TRBV12-4 to TRBJ2-1; the D gene is possibly TRBD2 (6 bases). This CDR3 is built from 13 residues. V was clipped by 6 bases and J by 3 bases, with 9 bases between them. CDR3 amino acids: CASRIAVYNEQFF. Written as DNA, the CDR3 is TGTGCCAGCAGGATAGCGGTCTACAATGAGCAGTTCTTC.

The count of this clone is one. The chain recombines TRBV19 with TRBJ2-1; the match to TRBD1 covers 12 bases. Per the germline V gene, CDR1 is LNHDA and CDR2 is SQIVND (reference sequence). The V gene end was trimmed by 9 bases and the J gene end by 9 bases; junction bases not matched to a gene: 15. The CDR3 totals 16 residues. In nucleotides, the CDR3 is TGTGCCAGCTACCCCGGGACAGGGGGCAAATGGGGTGAGCAGTTCTTC. Encoded protein: CASYPGTGGKWGEQFF.

The chain is built from TRBV11-2 and TRBJ2-3; 16 nucleotides match TRBD2. The CDR3 covers 16 residues. Losses at the gene ends were 5 bases for V and 5 bases for J; bases not matched to a gene: 4. In germline, CDR1 is SGHAT, CDR2 FQNNGV. The CDR3 DNA reads TGTGCCAGCAGCAAGGGACTAGCGGGGGGGCAAGATACGCAGTATTTT. Translated: CASSKGLAGGQDTQYF.

The V call is TRBV5-6, the J call TRBJ1-2; 11 bases are a match to TRBD1. CDR3 length equals 16 residues. In germline, CDR1 is SGHDT, CDR2 YYEEEE. V shed 4 bases and J 2 bases; nucleotides not matched to a gene: 7. The CDR3 region has the DNA TGTGCCAGCAGCGGAGGGACAGGGGGTTCCAACTATGGCTACACCTTC. Encoded protein: CASSGGTGGSNYGYTF.

The chain recombines TRBV6-6 with TRBJ1-1; D is undetermined. The CDR3 is 13 residues long. In germline, CDR1 is MNHNY, CDR2 SVGAGI (reference sequence). Trimming removed 7 bases at V and 1 base at J, with 10 bases between. The DNA for the CDR3 is TGTGCCAGCAACCTACTCCGGAACACTGAAGCTTTCTTT. Protein: CASNLLRNTEAFF.

This chain joins TRBV6-5 and TRBJ2-7; 8 positions agree with TRBD1. The V and J ends lost 11 bases and 3 bases, in that order; junction bases with no gene match: 9. The CDR3 consists of 13 residues. The germline gives CDR1 MNHEY, CDR2 SVGAGI. CDR3 nucleotides: TGTGCCGGCGCAGGACAGGGACTCTACGAGCAGTACTTC. Amino acids: CAGAGQGLYEQYF.

In this sample, this clone turned up a few times. The V gene is TRBV5-1, the J gene TRBJ2-7; D possibly corresponds to TRBD2 (6 bases). Between the trimmed V and J ends, which lost 0 bases and 0 bases, there was a span of 10 bases. Germline V gene sequence: CDR1 SGHRS, CDR2 YFSETQ. This CDR3 contains 15 residues. CDR3 loop: CASSLGGAYSYEQYF. DNA of the CDR3: TGCGCCAGCAGCTTGGGCGGGGCCTACTCCTACGAGCAGTACTTC. The variable domain in full, with the rest retrieved from reference TRBV5-1 and TRBJ2-7, is KAGVTQTPRYLIKTRGQQVTLSCSPISGHRSVSWYQQTPGQGLQFLFEYFSETQRNKGNFPGRFSGRQFSNSRSEMNVSTLELGDSALYLCASSLGGAYSYEQYFGPGTRLTVT.

This chain joins TRBV3-1 (or the pseudogene TRBV3-2) and TRBJ2-3; D is perhaps TRBD2 (5 bases). The germline CDR1 and CDR2 sequences are LGHDT and YNNKEL (reference sequence). The length of the CDR3 is 16 residues. V lost 3 bases, J lost 0 bases, and 13 bases lay in between. CDR3 sequence: CASSQFGVQSTDTQYF. In DNA, the CDR3 is TGTGCCAGCAGCCAGTTCGGGGTCCAGAGCACAGATACGCAGTATTTT.

V and J are TRBV12-3 or TRBV12-4 and TRBJ1-1; D is possibly TRBD1 (6 bases). The CDR3 extends over 12 amino acids. Trimming removed 7 bases at V and 8 bases at J, with 14 bases between. In DNA form, the CDR3 reads TGTGCCAGCAAAACAGGGTACGAAGAAGCTTTCTTT. Protein product: CASKTGYEEAFF.

The V call is TRBV9, the J call TRBJ1-1; D is unresolved. The V gene lost 0 bases and the J gene lost 3 bases, with 6 bases spanning the gap. The CDR3 loop spans 13 amino acids. Germline V CDR1 and CDR2: SGDLS, YYNGEE. The CDR3 DNA follows: TGTGCCAGCAGCGTAGGGGCGCACACTGAAGCTTTCTTT. Translating it yields CASSVGAHTEAFF.

CDR3 coding DNA: TGTGCCAGCAGCGACAGCACAGGGGGTGAGCAGTTCTTC. It codes for CASSDSTGGEQFF. V and J are TRBV9 and TRBJ2-1; 8 bases align to TRBD1. Germline CDR1 reads SGDLS; CDR2 reads YYNGEE. This CDR3 comprises 13 residues. After removal of 3 bases from V and 9 bases from J, the junction contained 5 bases not matched to a gene.

Details on this clone: In the same sample, other DNA sequences code for this CDR3. The chain carries TRBV5-1 and TRBJ2-2; 13 bases agree with TRBD2. The length of the CDR3 is 17 residues. Germline CDR1 SGHRS, CDR2 YFSETQ. V dropped 5 bases and J dropped 0; count of bases not matched to a gene: 4. CDR3 coding DNA: TGCGCCAGCAGGTGGACTAGCGGGAGCCCGAACACCGGGGAGCTGTTTTTT. This encodes CASRWTSGSPNTGELFF.

This chain links TRBV30 with TRBJ1-3; D remains unclear. CDR3 length: 14 residues. V gave up 4 bases and J gave up 0 bases, with 10 bases separating them. Germline lookup yields CDR1 GTSNPN and CDR2 SVGIG (reference sequence). CDR3 in amino acids: CAWTGAYSGNTIYF. CDR3 in DNA: TGTGCCTGGACGGGAGCTTACTCTGGAAACACCATATATTTT.

The chain is built from TRBV7-2 and TRBJ2-2; 9 positions match TRBD2. J was trimmed by 7 bases and V by 1 base; bases with no gene match: 7. The CDR3 contains 16 residues. CDR1 is SGHTA, CDR2 FQGNSA, per germline. CDR3 region: CASSLGAGGLLGELFF. CDR3 in DNA: TGTGCCAGCAGCTTAGGCGCGGGAGGGCTTCTCGGGGAGCTGTTTTTT.

The V call is TRBV24-1, the J call TRBJ1-2; D is possibly TRBD1 (6 bases). This CDR3 contains 13 residues. V was trimmed by 3 bases and J by 8 bases, leaving 12 bases between them. Germline loops: CDR1 KGHDR, CDR2 SFDVKD. The CDR3 coding sequence is TGTGCCACCAGTGATGACAGGTCTTTGGGCTACACCTTC. This codes for CATSDDRSLGYTF.

This clone showed up just once. CDR3 sequence reads: CASSLGASSGANVLTF. The CDR3, as DNA: TGTGCCAGCAGCTTAGGAGCCAGCTCTGGGGCCAACGTCCTGACTTTC. V is TRBV7-3 and J is TRBJ2-6; D is unclear. V was cut by 2 bases and J by 0 bases, with 8 bases left in between. The germline V gene has CDR1 SGHTA and CDR2 FQGTGA. The CDR3 runs 16 residues.

The chain has TRBV12-3 or TRBV12-4 and TRBJ1-4; D unclear. The ends were cut back, 5 bases at V and 1 base at J, with 5 bases in the middle. The length of the CDR3 is 13 residues. The DNA of the CDR3 is TGTGCCAGCAGTCCATTAACTAATGAAAAACTGTTTTTT. This codes for CASSPLTNEKLFF.

The J gene is TRBJ1-2, the V gene TRBV30; no reliable D call. CDR1 and CDR2 (germline): GTSNPN, SVGIG (reference sequence). V was trimmed by 6 bases and J by 5 bases, leaving 13 bases between them. This CDR3 has 12 amino acids. The CDR3 DNA is TGTGCCTGCACGACACCTTGGTATGGCTACACCTTC. Amino acids: CACTTPWYGYTF. Supplemented by reference TRBV30 and TRBJ1-2, the full variable domain reads SQTIHQWPATLVQPVGSPLSLECTVEGTSNPNLYWYRQAAGRGLQLLFYSVGIGQISSEVPQNLSASRPQDRQFILSSKKLLLSDSGFYLCACTTPWYGYTFGSGTRLTVV.

V is TRBV28 and J is TRBJ2-4, with 9 nucleotides matching TRBD1. The germline CDR1 and CDR2 sequences are MDHEN and SYDVKM. The CDR3 is made up of 14 amino acids. Trimming removed 6 bases from V and 3 bases from J; junction bases left unmatched: 3. The CDR3, as DNA: TGTGCCAGCAGGACAGGGGGAGTCAAAAACATTCAGTACTTC. It translates to CASRTGGVKNIQYF.

The chain joins TRBV9 to TRBJ2-1, with 8 positions matching TRBD1. Trimming at V came to 0 bases and at J to 4 bases, leaving 3 bases not matched to a gene. CDR1 and CDR2 from the germline V gene are SGDLS and YYNGEE. The CDR3 is made up of 15 amino acids. Here the CDR3 reads CASSVGTGQYNEQFF. The CDR3 nucleotides read TGTGCCAGCAGCGTAGGGACAGGGCAATACAATGAGCAGTTCTTC. The full variable domain, its missing parts supplied by reference TRBV9 and TRBJ2-1, is DSGVTQTPKHLITATGQRVTLRCSPRSGDLSVYWYQQSLDQGLQFLIQYYNGEERAKGNILERFSAQQFPDLHSELNLSSLELGDSALYFCASSVGTGQYNEQFFGPGTRLTVL.

The chain is built from TRBV4-1 and TRBJ2-3; D not resolved. The CDR3 contains 18 residues. Germline-derived CDR1 and CDR2 are MGHRA and YSYEKL. The V end lost 0 bases, the J end lost 1 base, and 17 bases lay between the germline ends. In DNA form, the CDR3 reads TGCGCCAGCAGCCAAGAACCTCAAAAGGCGGCCGGCACAGATACGCAGTATTTT. Translating gives CASSQEPQKAAGTDTQYF.

The chain is built from TRBV7-2 and TRBJ1-6, with D possibly being TRBD1 (5 bases). The CDR3 sequence is 13 residues long. Germline CDR1 reads SGHTA; CDR2 reads FQGNSA. Trimming removed 1 base from V and 10 bases from J, with 8 bases in between. CDR3 nucleotide sequence: TGTGCCAGCAGCTTAGGGGGCCGATCACCCCTCCACTTT. The encoded protein is CASSLGGRSPLHF.

This clone was picked up a small number of times. This sequence joins TRBV19 and TRBJ1-2, with 8 bases that match TRBD1. This CDR3 is built from 15 residues. J gave up 4 bases and V 7 bases, and 11 bases lay outside the gene matches. Germline values: CDR1 LNHDA, CDR2 SQIVND (reference sequence). CDR3 sequence: CASTPSGQGFYGYTF. CDR3 nucleotide sequence: TGTGCCAGTACTCCATCCGGACAGGGATTCTATGGCTACACCTTC.

This clone has a single count. The chain couples TRBV7-8 to TRBJ2-3, with 11 bases that match TRBD2. Trimming took 5 bases from V and 2 from J; bases not matched to a gene: 12. This CDR3 contains 18 residues. Germline V gives CDR1 SGHVS, CDR2 FQNEAQ. CDR3 in DNA: TGTGCCAGCAGCGAAGAATTCCTAGCGGGGGGACACACAGATACGCAGTATTTT. It yields the protein CASSEEFLAGGHTDTQYF. Variable domain in full (rest from reference TRBV7-8 and TRBJ2-3): GAGVSQSPRYKVAKRGQDVALRCDPISGHVSLFWYQQALGQGPEFLTYFQNEAQLDKSGLPSDRFFAERPEGSVSTLKIQRTQQEDSAVYLCASSEEFLAGGHTDTQYFGPGTRLTVL.

This clone was found a few times. This chain uses TRBV12-3 or TRBV12-4 with TRBJ1-2, with D possibly being TRBD1 (5 bases). The length of the CDR3 is 13 residues. V dropped 6 bases and J dropped 3 bases, with 11 bases sitting between them. DNA for the CDR3: TGTGCCAGCAGCATGACAGTGGACTATGGCTACACCTTC. The encoded protein is CASSMTVDYGYTF.

In the case of this clone: The sample holds other DNA sequences that translate to the same CDR3. The rearrangement links TRBV19 to TRBJ2-5; D is ambiguous. Trimming stripped 2 bases from V and 4 bases from J, with 8 bases between. This CDR3 is 13 amino acids long. Germline values: CDR1 LNHDA, CDR2 SQIVND (reference sequence). This CDR3 is CASSISRGETQYF. CDR3 sequence (DNA): TGTGCCAGTAGTATATCTAGAGGAGAGACCCAGTACTTC.

This clone was counted a single time. The chain recombines TRBV12-5 with TRBJ1-1; the match to TRBD1 covers 9 bases. Germline CDR1 reads LGHNT; CDR2 reads FRNRAP. Trimming removed 0 bases from V and 0 bases from J; junction bases left unmatched: 5. This CDR3 contains 17 residues. CDR3 sequence: CASGLVRTGEMNTEAFF. The DNA for the CDR3 is TGTGCTAGTGGTTTGGTAAGGACAGGGGAGATGAACACTGAAGCTTTCTTT.